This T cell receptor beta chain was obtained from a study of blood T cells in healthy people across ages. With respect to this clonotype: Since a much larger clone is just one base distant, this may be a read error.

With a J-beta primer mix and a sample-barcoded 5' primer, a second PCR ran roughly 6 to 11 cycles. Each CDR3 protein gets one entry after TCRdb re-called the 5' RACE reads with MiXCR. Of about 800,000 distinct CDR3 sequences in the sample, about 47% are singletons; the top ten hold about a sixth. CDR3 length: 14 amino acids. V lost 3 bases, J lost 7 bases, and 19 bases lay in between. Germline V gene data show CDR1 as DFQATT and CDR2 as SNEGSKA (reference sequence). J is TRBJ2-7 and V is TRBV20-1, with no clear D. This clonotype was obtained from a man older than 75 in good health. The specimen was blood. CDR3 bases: TGCAGTGCTAGTGGGGAAAGCTCCTACAATGAGCAGTACTTC. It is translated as CSASGESSYNEQYF.